Listed below are T cell receptor beta chains from one sample, sequenced in a study of blood T cells in healthy people across ages. TCRdb recomputed calls from the 5' RACE reads with MiXCR, one row per CDR3 protein. The table includes about 1,800,000 distinct CDR3 sequences, about 28% detected once. The sequencing input was blood. The receptors come from a woman aged 25-40 years in good health. Each CDR3 is given with its conserved first and last residue. A D gene is named only where the DNA matches it firmly. Rows give clone size only sometimes, using once, few, many, or a class for an expanded clone.

CDR3nt: TGTGCCAGCAGCGTTAGGGGGACAGTAGGATATAATTCACCCCTCCACTTT
CDR3aa: CASSVRGTVGYNSPLHF
abundance: few
v_gene: TRBV7-9
j_gene: TRBJ1-6
d_gene: TRBD1

CDR3nt: TGTGCCAGCAGTTTTAGAAGGGCCACTAACTATGGCTACACCTTC
CDR3aa: CASSFRRATNYGYTF
abundance: few
v_gene: TRBV12-3/TRBV12-4
j_gene: TRBJ1-2
d_gene: NA

CDR3nt: TGTGCCAGCAGTAAACAGGGACCGGGTGAAAAACTGTTTTTT
CDR3aa: CASSKQGPGEKLFF
abundance: NA
v_gene: TRBV6-5
j_gene: TRBJ1-4
d_gene: NA

CDR3nt: TGCAGTGGGGCGGGCCCCGTCCGCGAGCAGTACTTC
CDR3aa: CSGAGPVREQYF
abundance: NA
v_gene: TRBV20-1
j_gene: TRBJ2-7
d_gene: NA

CDR3nt: TGTGCCACCAGCAGAGAACAGGGTGGCTCCTACGAGCAGTACTTC
CDR3aa: CATSREQGGSYEQYF
abundance: many
v_gene: TRBV15
j_gene: TRBJ2-7
d_gene: NA

CDR3nt: TGTGCCAGCAGCTTAGGTGGGCCAGGCCAAGAGACCCAGTACTTC
CDR3aa: CASSLGGPGQETQYF
abundance: NA
v_gene: TRBV11-2
j_gene: TRBJ2-5
d_gene: NA

CDR3nt: TGTGCCAGCGTCCGTGACTTACCTGAAGCTTTCTTT
CDR3aa: CASVRDLPEAFF
abundance: few
v_gene: TRBV2
j_gene: TRBJ1-1
d_gene: NA

CDR3nt: TGTGCCAGCAGTTTAAGCGGTTCCTCCTACGAGCAGTTCTTC
CDR3aa: CASSLSGSSYEQFF
abundance: few
v_gene: TRBV12-3/TRBV12-4
j_gene: TRBJ2-1
d_gene: NA

CDR3nt: TGCGCCAGCAGCGTAAACTACCTGGGAGAGACCCAGTACTTC
CDR3aa: CASSVNYLGETQYF
abundance: many
v_gene: TRBV5-1
j_gene: TRBJ2-5
d_gene: NA

CDR3nt: TGTGCCAGCAGGCGACAGGAGAATCAGCCCCAGCATTTT
CDR3aa: CASRRQENQPQHF
abundance: many
v_gene: TRBV12-3/TRBV12-4
j_gene: TRBJ1-5
d_gene: NA

CDR3nt: TGCGCCAGCAGCCCAATCAGTAGAGGGGACATATACGAGCAGTACTTC
CDR3aa: CASSPISRGDIYEQYF
abundance: NA
v_gene: TRBV4-1
j_gene: TRBJ2-7
d_gene: NA

CDR3nt: TGTGCCAGCAGCTTAGGCCTCACCGGGACTAGCCTCGCCAATGAGCAGTTCTTC
CDR3aa: CASSLGLTGTSLANEQFF
abundance: NA
v_gene: TRBV7-2
j_gene: TRBJ2-1
d_gene: TRBD2

CDR3nt: TGTGCCAGCAGCCTATCGGCGGGGGGTCCCCGGAATGAACAGTTCTTC
CDR3aa: CASSLSAGGPRNEQFF
abundance: few
v_gene: TRBV3-1
j_gene: TRBJ2-1
d_gene: TRBD2

CDR3nt: TGCAGCGTTGAAGGGGGCAGAGACGCTAACTATGGCTACACCTTC
CDR3aa: CSVEGGRDANYGYTF
abundance: many
v_gene: TRBV29-1
j_gene: TRBJ1-2
d_gene: NA

CDR3nt: TGCAGTGCTAGTGGGCGGGGTAGAGGAACAGATACGCAGTATTTT
CDR3aa: CSASGRGRGTDTQYF
abundance: NA
v_gene: TRBV20-1
j_gene: TRBJ2-3
d_gene: NA

CDR3nt: TGTGCCAGCAGCTTAGGGTTGGGGCAGGGGGCGCTTGGCAATCAGCCCCAGCATTTT
CDR3aa: CASSLGLGQGALGNQPQHF
abundance: few
v_gene: TRBV7-2
j_gene: TRBJ1-5
d_gene: TRBD1